This section outlines one TCR beta chain sequence together with its context. The data stem from a study of PD-L1 blockade in urothelial cancer. The CDR3 is 16 amino acids. Trimming at V came to 5 bases and at J to 6 bases, leaving 10 bases not matched to a gene. From germline, CDR1 is MNHEY and CDR2 SMNVEV (reference sequence). Locally advanced or metastatic urothelial carcinoma affected the patients. Sequencing used immunoSEQ multiplex PCR; TCRdb keeps in-frame clones, though not all of them. This sample has 80,000 to 130,000 clones, with about 90% found just once. V is TRBV27 and J is TRBJ1-5, with 10 bases lining up with TRBD1. The sequences come from PBMCs, collected around atezolizumab (anti-PD-L1) treatment. The source of this sequence is a woman aged 80 or older with urothelial cancer. CDR3 bases: TGTGCCAGCAGTGCCGTGGGACAGGGGAAAAGTCAGCCCCAGCATTTT. This gives the protein CASSAVGQGKSQPQHF.